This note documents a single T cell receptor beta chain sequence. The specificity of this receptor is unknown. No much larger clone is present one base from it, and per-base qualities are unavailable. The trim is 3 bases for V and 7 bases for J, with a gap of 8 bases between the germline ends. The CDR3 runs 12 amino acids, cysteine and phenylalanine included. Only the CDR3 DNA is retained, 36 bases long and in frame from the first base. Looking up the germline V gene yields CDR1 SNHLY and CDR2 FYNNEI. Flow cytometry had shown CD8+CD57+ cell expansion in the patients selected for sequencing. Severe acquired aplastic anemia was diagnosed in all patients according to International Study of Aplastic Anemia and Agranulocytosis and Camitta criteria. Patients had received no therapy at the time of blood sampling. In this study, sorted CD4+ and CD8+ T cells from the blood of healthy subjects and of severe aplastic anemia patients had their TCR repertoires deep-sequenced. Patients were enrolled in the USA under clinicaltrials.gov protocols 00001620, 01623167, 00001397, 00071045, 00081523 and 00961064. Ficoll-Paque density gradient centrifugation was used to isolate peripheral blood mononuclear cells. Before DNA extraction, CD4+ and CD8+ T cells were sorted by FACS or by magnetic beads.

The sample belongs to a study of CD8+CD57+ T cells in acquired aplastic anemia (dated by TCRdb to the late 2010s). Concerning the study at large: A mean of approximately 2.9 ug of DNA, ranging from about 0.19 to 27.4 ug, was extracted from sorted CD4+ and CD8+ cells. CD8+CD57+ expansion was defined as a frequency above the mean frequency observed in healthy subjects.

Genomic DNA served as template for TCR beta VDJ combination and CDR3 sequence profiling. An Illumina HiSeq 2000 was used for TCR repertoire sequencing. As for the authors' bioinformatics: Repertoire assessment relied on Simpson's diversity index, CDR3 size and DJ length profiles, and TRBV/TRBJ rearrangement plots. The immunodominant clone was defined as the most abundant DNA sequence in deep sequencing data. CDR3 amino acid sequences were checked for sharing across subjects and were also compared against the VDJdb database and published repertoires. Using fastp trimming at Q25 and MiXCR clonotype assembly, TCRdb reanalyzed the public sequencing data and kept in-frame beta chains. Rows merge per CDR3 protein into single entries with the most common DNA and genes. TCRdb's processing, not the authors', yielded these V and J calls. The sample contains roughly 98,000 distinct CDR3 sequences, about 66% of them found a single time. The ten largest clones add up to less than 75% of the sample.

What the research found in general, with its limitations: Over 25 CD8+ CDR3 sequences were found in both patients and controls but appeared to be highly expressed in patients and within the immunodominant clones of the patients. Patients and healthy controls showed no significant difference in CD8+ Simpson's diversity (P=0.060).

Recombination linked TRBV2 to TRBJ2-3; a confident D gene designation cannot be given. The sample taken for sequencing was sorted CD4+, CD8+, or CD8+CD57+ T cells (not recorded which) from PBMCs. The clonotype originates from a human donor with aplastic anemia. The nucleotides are TGTGCCAGCAGTGATAATTCCAATACGCAGTATTTT. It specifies CASSDNSNTQYF.